The clone carrying this TCR beta chain was seen only a few times. TCRdb redid the calling of the 5' RACE reads with MiXCR, one entry per CDR3 protein. This table holds 300,000 or so distinct CDR3 sequences, less than 9.5% found once. The data were obtained in a study of T cells after yellow fever vaccination. Germline loops: CDR1 SGHRS, CDR2 YFSETQ. V was pared by 1 base and J by 5 bases, with 12 bases of the junction left unmatched. The CDR3 contains 16 residues. The chain couples TRBV5-1 to TRBJ2-7; 7 nucleotides align to TRBD2. The sequences come from CD4+ T cells sorted from PBMCs, collected 5 days after the yellow fever booster vaccination. The clonotype was recovered from a man aged 18-30 years who received the YFV17D yellow fever vaccine. The CDR3 nucleotides read TGCGCCAGCAGCTTGAACACCCGCGGGGGAGGCGACGAGCAGTACTTC. Translated: CASSLNTRGGGDEQYF. The full variable domain, in which reference TRBV5-1 and TRBJ2-7 provide the parts outside the CDR3, is KAGVTQTPRYLIKTRGQQVTLSCSPISGHRSVSWYQQTPGQGLQFLFEYFSETQRNKGNFPGRFSGRQFSNSRSEMNVSTLELGDSALYLCASSLNTRGGGDEQYFGPGTRLTVT.